This entry lists 3 T cell receptor beta chains sequenced from one sample in a study of early T cells in non-severe SARS-CoV-2 infection. TCRdb re-called the 5' RACE reads with MiXCR, one entry per CDR3 protein. The data hold 75,000 to 95,000 distinct CDR3 sequences, with roughly 17% observed a single time. Here the sequenced sample was whole blood, taken at baseline. These TCRs come from an adult who was a healthcare worker with PCR-confirmed SARS-CoV-2 infection or an uninfected control (not recorded which).

The CDR3, as DNA: TGTGCTGTAGGGGGAGCCGGGTACGAGCAGTACTTC. This translates into CAVGGAGYEQYF. The gene calls are TRBV7-9 and TRBJ2-7; TRBD1 might be the D (6 bases). The CDR3 sequence is 12 residues long. The germline CDR1 and CDR2 sequences are SEHNR and FQNEAQ (reference sequence).

V usage is TRBV18 and J usage is TRBJ2-7, with unresolved D. The V gene's germline CDR1 is KGHSH and CDR2 LQKENI. With 2 bases removed from V and 1 base from J, the gap between germline ends came to 12 bases. This CDR3 spans 15 amino acids. CDR3 DNA: TGTGCCAGCTCACCATCGCCGACAAGGTCCTACGAGCAGTACTTC. Residues: CASSPSPTRSYEQYF.

V is TRBV6-5 and J is TRBJ2-2, with D tentatively TRBD1 (6 bases). Trimming took 5 bases from V and 7 from J, leaving 20 bases between them. This CDR3 has 16 amino acids. Germline V CDR1 and CDR2: MNHEY, SVGAGI. The CDR3 DNA follows: TGTGCCAGCAGTGGACCGACAGGTTTTACGGGCGGGGAGCTGTTTTTT. Amino acids: CASSGPTGFTGGELFF.